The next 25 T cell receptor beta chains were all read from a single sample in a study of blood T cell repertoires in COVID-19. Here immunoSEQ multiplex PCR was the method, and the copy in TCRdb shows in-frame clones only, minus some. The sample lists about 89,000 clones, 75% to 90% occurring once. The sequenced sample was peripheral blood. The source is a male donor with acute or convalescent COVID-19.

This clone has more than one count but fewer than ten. The CDR3 sequence is CANEAGLTSADTQYF. CDR3 bases: TGTGCAAACGAGGCGGGGTTAACGAGCGCAGATACGCAGTATTTT. V gene TRBV30 combines with J gene TRBJ2-3, with a possible D match to TRBD2 (6 bases). The CDR3 runs 15 residues. Per the germline V gene, CDR1 is GTSNPN and CDR2 is SVGIG (reference sequence).

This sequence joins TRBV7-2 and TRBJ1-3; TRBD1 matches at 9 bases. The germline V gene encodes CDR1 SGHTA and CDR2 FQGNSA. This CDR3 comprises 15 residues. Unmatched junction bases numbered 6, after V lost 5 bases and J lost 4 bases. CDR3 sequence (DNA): TGTGCCAGCAGCCCACAGGGGGCGTCGGGAAACACCATATATTTT. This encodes CASSPQGASGNTIYF.

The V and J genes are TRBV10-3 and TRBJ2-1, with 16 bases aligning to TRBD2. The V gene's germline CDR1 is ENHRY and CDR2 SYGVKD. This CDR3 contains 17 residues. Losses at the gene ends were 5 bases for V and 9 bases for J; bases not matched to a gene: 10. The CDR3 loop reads CAISPGLAGGLGGEQFF. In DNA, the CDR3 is TGTGCCATCAGTCCGGGACTAGCGGGGGGGCTCGGTGGTGAGCAGTTCTTC.

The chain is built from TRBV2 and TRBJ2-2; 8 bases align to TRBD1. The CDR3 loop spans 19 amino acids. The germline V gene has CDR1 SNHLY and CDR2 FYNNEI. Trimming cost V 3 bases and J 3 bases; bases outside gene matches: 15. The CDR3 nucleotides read TGTGCCAGCAGTGAGGGTCCCCCCAGGGGGCTCTCGGACACCGGGGAGCTGTTTTTT. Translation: CASSEGPPRGLSDTGELFF.

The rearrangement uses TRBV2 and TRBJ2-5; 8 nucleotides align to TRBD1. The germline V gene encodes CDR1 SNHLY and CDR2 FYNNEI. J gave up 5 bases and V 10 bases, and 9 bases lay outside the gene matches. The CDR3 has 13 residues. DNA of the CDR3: TGTGCCAACCTCAGGGGGCCAGGGGAGACCCAGTACTTC. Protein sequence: CANLRGPGETQYF.

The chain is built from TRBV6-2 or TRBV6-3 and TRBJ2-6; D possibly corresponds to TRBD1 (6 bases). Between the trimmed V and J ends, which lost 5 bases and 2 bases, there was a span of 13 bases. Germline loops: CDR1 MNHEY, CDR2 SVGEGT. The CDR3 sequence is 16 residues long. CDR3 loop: CASSDRQDPGANVLTF. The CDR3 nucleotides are TGTGCCAGCAGTGACAGACAGGACCCTGGGGCCAACGTCCTGACTTTC.

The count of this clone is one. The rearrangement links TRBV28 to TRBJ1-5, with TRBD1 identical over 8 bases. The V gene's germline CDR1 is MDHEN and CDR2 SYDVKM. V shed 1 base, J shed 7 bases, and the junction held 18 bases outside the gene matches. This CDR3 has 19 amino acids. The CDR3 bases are TGTGCCAGCAGTTTATATCGACAGGGGTCAAATCTTAGGGGGCAGCCCCAGCATTTT. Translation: CASSLYRQGSNLRGQPQHF.

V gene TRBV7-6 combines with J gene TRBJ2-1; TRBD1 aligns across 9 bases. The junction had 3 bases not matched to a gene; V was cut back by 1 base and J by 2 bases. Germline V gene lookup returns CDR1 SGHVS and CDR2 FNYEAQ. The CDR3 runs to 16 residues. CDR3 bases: TGTGCCAGCAGCTTAGGGGGACAGGGACCCTACAATGAGCAGTTCTTC. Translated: CASSLGGQGPYNEQFF.

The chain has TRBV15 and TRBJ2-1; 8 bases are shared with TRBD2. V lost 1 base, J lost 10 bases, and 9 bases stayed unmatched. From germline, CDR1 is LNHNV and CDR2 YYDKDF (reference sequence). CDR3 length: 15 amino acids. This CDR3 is CATSRAVGGAGEQFF. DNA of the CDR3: TGTGCCACCAGCAGAGCAGTCGGGGGGGCCGGGGAGCAGTTCTTC.

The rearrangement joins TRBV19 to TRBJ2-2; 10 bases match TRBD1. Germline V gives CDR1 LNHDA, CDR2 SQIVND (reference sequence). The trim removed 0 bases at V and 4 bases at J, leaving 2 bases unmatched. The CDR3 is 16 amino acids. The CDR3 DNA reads TGTGCCAGTAGTATAGAAGGACAGGGGGTCACCGGGGAGCTGTTTTTT. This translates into CASSIEGQGVTGELFF.

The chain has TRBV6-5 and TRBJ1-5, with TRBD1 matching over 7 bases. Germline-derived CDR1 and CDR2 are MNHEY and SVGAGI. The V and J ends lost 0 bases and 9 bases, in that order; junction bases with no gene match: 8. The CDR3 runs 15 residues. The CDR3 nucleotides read TGTGCCAGCAGTTACTCTGGCCAGGGGGGCTGGCCCCAGCATTTT. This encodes CASSYSGQGGWPQHF.

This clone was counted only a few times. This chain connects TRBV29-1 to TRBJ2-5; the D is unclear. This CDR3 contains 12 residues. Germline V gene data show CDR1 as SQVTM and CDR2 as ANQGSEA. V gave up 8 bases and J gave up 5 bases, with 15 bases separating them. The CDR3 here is CSTSLQAETQYF. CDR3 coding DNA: TGCAGCACCAGCCTCCAGGCGGAGACCCAGTACTTC.

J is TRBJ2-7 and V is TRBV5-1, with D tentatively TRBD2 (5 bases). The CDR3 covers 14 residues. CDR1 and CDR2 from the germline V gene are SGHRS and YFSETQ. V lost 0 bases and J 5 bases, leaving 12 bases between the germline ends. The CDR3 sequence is CASSLAGKSHEQYF. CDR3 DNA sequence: TGCGCCAGCAGCTTGGCGGGGAAGTCCCACGAGCAGTACTTC.

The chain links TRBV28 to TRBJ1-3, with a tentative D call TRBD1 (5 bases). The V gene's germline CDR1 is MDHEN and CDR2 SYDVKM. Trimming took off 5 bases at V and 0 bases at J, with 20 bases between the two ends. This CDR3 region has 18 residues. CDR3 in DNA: TGTGCCAGCAGTCCATGGGGCCCCGGAGGGGTCTCTGGAAACACCATATATTTT. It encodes CASSPWGPGGVSGNTIYF.

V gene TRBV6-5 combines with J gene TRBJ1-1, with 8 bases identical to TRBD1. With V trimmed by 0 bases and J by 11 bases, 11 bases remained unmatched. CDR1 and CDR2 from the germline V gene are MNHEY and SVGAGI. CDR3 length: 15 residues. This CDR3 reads CASSYSPMTGVGAFF. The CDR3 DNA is TGTGCCAGCAGTTACTCCCCGATGACAGGGGTGGGGGCTTTCTTT.

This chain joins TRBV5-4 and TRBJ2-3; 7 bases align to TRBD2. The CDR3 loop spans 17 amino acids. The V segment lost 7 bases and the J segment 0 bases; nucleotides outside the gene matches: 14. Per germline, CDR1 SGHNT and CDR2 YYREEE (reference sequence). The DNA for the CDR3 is TGTGCCAGCTCTGGGGGTCCCGGGGGGACTAGCACAGATACGCAGTATTTT. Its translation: CASSGGPGGTSTDTQYF.

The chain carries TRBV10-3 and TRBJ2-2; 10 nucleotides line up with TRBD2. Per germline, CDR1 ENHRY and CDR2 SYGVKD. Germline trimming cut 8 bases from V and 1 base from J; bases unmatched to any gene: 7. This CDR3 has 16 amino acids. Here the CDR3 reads CAIGASSGRNTGELFF. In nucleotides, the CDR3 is TGTGCCATCGGGGCTTCTAGCGGGAGGAACACCGGGGAGCTGTTTTTT.

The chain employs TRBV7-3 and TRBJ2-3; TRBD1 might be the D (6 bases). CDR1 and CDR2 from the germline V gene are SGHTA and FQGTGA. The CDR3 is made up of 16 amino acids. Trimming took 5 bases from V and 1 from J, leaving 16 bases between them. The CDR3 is CASSLTTGSGTDTQYF. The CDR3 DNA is TGTGCCAGCAGCCTCACCACAGGGTCGGGCACAGATACGCAGTATTTT.

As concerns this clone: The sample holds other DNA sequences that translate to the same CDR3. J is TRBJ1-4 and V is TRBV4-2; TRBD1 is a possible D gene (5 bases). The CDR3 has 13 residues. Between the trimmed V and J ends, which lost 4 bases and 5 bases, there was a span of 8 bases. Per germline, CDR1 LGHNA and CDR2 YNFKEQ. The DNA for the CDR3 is TGTGCCAGCAGCCCCCAGGGAAATGAAAAACTGTTTTTT. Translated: CASSPQGNEKLFF.

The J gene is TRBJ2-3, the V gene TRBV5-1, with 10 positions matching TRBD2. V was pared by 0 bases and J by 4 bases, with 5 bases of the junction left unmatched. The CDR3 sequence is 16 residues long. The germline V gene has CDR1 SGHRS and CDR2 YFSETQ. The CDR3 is CASSLANSGGADTQYF. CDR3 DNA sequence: TGCGCCAGCAGCTTGGCCAACAGCGGGGGGGCAGATACGCAGTATTTT.

The CDR3 sequence is CASSGGGPGEKLFF. DNA for the CDR3: TGTGCCAGCAGCGGCGGGGGGCCGGGTGAAAAACTGTTTTTT. This chain joins TRBV6-5 and TRBJ1-4, with D possibly TRBD1 on 6 matching bases. V was shortened by 6 bases and J by 7 bases, with 15 bases between the two germline ends. In germline, CDR1 is MNHEY, CDR2 SVGAGI. The CDR3 is made up of 14 amino acids.

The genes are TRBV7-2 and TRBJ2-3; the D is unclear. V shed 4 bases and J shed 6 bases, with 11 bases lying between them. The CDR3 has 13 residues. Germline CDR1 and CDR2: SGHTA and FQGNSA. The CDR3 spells CASSSYSPDTQYF. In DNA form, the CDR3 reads TGTGCCAGCAGCTCGTATAGCCCGGATACGCAGTATTTT.

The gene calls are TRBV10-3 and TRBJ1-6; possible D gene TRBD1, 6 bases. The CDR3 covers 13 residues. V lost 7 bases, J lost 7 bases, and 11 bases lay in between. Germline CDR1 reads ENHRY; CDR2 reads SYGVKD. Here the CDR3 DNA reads TGTGCCATCACCTGGGACAAGAATTCACCCCTCCACTTT. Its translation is CAITWDKNSPLHF.

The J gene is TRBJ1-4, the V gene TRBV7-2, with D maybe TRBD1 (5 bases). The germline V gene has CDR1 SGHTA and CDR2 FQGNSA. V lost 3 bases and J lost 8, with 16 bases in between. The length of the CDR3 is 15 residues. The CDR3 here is CASSLDPRAHEKLFF. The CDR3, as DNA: TGTGCCAGCAGCTTGGACCCCAGGGCCCACGAAAAACTGTTTTTT.

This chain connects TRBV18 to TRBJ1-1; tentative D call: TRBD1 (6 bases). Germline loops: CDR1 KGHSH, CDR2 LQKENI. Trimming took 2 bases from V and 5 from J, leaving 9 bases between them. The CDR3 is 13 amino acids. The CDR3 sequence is CASSPTGMTEAFF. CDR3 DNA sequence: TGTGCCAGCTCACCAACAGGGATGACTGAAGCTTTCTTT.